This T cell receptor beta chain was documented in a study of T cell responses to AZD1222 COVID-19 vaccine. Regarding the study as a whole: Recipients of two AZD1222 doses showed rising Spike-specific TCR breadth and depth. The donor cohort was predominantly white British with a female majority, and clonal diversity may have been underestimated.

A word on this clone: Its specificity is not known.

The data were produced by immunoSEQ multiplex PCR, yet TCRdb's version contains in-frame clones alone and is incomplete. The sample yields some 130,000 clones, roughly 90% seen once. The TCR originated in an adult in good health. Here the sequenced sample was peripheral blood, taken on day 0 of AZD1222 vaccination.

The CDR3 bases are TGTGCCAGCAGCCCCTCCCGGACGGATCAGCCCCAGCATTTT. Encoded protein: CASSPSRTDQPQHF. V usage is TRBV9 and J usage is TRBJ1-5; D is unresolved. CDR1 SGDLS and CDR2 YYNGEE come from the germline V gene. The CDR3 has 14 amino acids. The V gene lost 4 bases and the J gene lost 5 bases, with 13 bases spanning the gap.